The text below deals with one TCR beta chain. As the CDR3 is not closed by the conserved phenylalanine or tryptophan, this likely results from a read error. Trimming at V came to 4 bases and at J to 0 bases, leaving 8 bases not matched to a gene. The germline V gene has CDR1 SGDLS and CDR2 YYNGEE. This CDR3 contains 16 residues. Each CDR3 protein gets one entry after TCRdb re-called the 5' RACE reads with MiXCR. The table lists some 1,700,000 distinct CDR3 sequences, less than 35% of them singletons. This entry belongs to a study of identical twins. The material sequenced was cord blood. The sequence derives from a newborn girl in good health. This rearrangement joins TRBV9 to TRBJ1-1, with 8 nucleotides matching TRBD1. DNA of the CDR3: TGTGCCAGCAGCAGGCAGGGGGCCCCCATGAACACTGAAGCTTTCGTT. Translating gives CASSRQGAPMNTEAFV.